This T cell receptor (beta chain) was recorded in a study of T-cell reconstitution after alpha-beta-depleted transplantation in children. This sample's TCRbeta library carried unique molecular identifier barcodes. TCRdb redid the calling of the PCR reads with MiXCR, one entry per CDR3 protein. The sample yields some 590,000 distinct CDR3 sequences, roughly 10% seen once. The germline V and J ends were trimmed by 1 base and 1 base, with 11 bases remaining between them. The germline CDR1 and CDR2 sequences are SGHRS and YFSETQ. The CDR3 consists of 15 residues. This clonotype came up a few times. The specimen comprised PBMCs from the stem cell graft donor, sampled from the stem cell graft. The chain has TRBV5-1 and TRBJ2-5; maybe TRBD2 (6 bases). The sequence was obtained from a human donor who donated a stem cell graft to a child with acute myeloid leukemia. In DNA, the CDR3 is TGCGCCAGCAGCTTGACGGGAGTCTCCCAAGAGACCCAGTACTTC. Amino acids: CASSLTGVSQETQYF. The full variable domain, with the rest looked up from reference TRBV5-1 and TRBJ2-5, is KAGVTQTPRYLIKTRGQQVTLSCSPISGHRSVSWYQQTPGQGLQFLFEYFSETQRNKGNFPGRFSGRQFSNSRSEMNVSTLELGDSALYLCASSLTGVSQETQYFGPGTRLLVL.